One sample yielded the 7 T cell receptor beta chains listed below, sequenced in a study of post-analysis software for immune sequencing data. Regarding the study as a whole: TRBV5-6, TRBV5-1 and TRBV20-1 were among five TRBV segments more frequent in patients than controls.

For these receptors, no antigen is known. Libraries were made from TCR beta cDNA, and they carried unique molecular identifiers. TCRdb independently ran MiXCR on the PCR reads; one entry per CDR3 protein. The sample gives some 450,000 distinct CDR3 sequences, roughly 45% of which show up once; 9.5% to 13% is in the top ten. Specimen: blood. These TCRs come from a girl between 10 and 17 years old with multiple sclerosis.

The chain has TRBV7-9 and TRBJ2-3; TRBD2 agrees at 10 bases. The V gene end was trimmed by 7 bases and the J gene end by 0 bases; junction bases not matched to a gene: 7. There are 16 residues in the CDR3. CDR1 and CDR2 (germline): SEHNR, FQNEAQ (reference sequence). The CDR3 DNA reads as TGTGCCAGCAAGGGACTAGCGACATCTAGCACAGATACGCAGTATTTT. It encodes CASKGLATSSTDTQYF.

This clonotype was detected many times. The DNA of the CDR3 is TGCGCCAGCAGCTTGAGACAGGCCACAACTAATGAAAAACTGTTTTTT. It codes for CASSLRQATTNEKLFF. This chain connects TRBV5-1 to TRBJ1-4; D is perhaps TRBD1 (6 bases). V was pared by 1 base and J by 0 bases, with 10 bases between. Germline assignment: CDR1 SGHRS and CDR2 YFSETQ. CDR3 size: 16 residues. Complete variable domain (other parts from reference TRBV5-1 and TRBJ1-4): KAGVTQTPRYLIKTRGQQVTLSCSPISGHRSVSWYQQTPGQGLQFLFEYFSETQRNKGNFPGRFSGRQFSNSRSEMNVSTLELGDSALYLCASSLRQATTNEKLFFGSGTQLSVL.

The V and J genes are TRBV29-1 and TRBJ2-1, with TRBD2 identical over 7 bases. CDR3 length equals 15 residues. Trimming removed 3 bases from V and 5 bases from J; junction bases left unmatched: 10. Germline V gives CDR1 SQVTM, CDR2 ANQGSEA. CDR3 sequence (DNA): TGCAGCGTTGACCACCTACCTAGCGGAGACAATGAGCAGTTCTTC. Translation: CSVDHLPSGDNEQFF.

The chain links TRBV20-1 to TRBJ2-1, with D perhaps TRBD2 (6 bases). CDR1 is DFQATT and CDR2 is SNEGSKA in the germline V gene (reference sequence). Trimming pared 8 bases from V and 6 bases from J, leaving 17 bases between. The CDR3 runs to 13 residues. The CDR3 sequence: CSKRDFPVNEQFF. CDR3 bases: TGCAGTAAAAGGGACTTTCCCGTCAATGAGCAGTTCTTC.

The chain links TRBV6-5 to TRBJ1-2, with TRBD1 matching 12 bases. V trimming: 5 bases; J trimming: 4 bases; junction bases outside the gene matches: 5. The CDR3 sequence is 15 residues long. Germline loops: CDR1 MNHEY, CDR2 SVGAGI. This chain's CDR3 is CASSTGQGAIYGYTF. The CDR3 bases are TGTGCCAGCAGTACGGGACAGGGGGCGATCTATGGCTACACCTTC.

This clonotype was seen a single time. The CDR3 spells CASSQDPAQETQYF. In DNA, the CDR3 is TGCGCCAGCAGCCAAGATCCAGCGCAAGAGACCCAGTACTTC. The gene calls are TRBV4-3 and TRBJ2-5; D gene uncertain. The CDR3 has 14 amino acids. Germline V gene data show CDR1 as LGHNA and CDR2 as YSLEER. Between the trimmed V and J ends, which lost 0 bases and 2 bases, there was a span of 7 bases.

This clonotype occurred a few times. In DNA form, the CDR3 reads TGCAGCGTTGGCACAACTAGATACAATGAGCAGTTCTTC. It codes for CSVGTTRYNEQFF. This sequence joins TRBV29-1 and TRBJ2-1; D perhaps matches TRBD2 (5 bases). Germline V gives CDR1 SQVTM, CDR2 ANQGSEA. V gave up 4 bases and J gave up 4 bases, with 11 bases separating them. CDR3 size: 13 residues.